This T cell receptor (beta chain) emerged from a study of regulatory T cells in long-lasting Graves disease. Whole-study results and caveats: Researchers examined only peripheral blood and not thyroid tissue.

Time point: newly diagnosed GD, antithyroid drugs for less than 3 months. PBMCs provided the RNA from which the TCR library was made. On this clonotype: Its antigen remains unidentified.

This CDR3 has 12 amino acids. Germline assignment: CDR1 LGHDT and CDR2 YNNKEL (reference sequence). Trimming cost V 1 base and J 13 bases, with 14 bases left between them. Library construction for TCR beta used iRepertoire HTBI primers and Arm-PCR of CDR3 regions. TCRdb re-analysed the multiplex PCR reads in MiXCR, keeping a single row per CDR3 protein. The sample holds roughly 420,000 distinct CDR3 sequences, 15% to 18% seen once. This receptor was obtained from a female donor with Graves disease. J is TRBJ2-7 and V is TRBV3-1; a possible D gene is TRBD2 (5 bases). The sequenced sample was peripheral blood mononuclear cells (PBMCs), obtained at new diagnosis, from a patient treated with antithyroid drugs. As DNA, the CDR3 is TGTGCCAGCAGCCAAGGAGGCGCGGGCCGTTACTTC. This codes for CASSQGGAGRYF.